This entry lists 19 T cell receptor beta chains sequenced from one sample in a study of early T cells in non-severe SARS-CoV-2 infection (dated by TCRdb to 2020 to 2023). Preparation of the library involved 5' RACE. Sequencing was performed on a NextSeq 500. Starting from the raw public reads, TCRdb applied fastp trimming at Q25, assembled clones with MiXCR and retained in-frame beta chains. Entries that share a CDR3 protein sequence are merged under the most common genes and DNA. In all, the sample holds about 76,000 distinct CDR3 sequences, and around 15% of those were seen once. The top ten hold around 12% of the sample. The sequencing sample was made of whole blood. The receptors were sampled from an adult who was a healthcare worker with PCR-confirmed SARS-CoV-2 infection or an uninfected control (not recorded which).

This clonotype has a handful of counts. This rearrangement joins TRBV4-3 to TRBJ2-2; the D is unclear. The germline V and J ends were trimmed by 0 bases and 0 bases, with 11 bases remaining between them. CDR1 and CDR2 (germline): LGHNA, YSLEER. The CDR3 has 17 amino acids. The CDR3 bases are TGCGCCAGCAGCCAAGACGTGACACCTCCGAACACCGGGGAGCTGTTTTTT. Protein: CASSQDVTPPNTGELFF.

The chain links TRBV9 to TRBJ1-2; D possibly corresponds to TRBD1 (6 bases). Germline loops: CDR1 SGDLS, CDR2 YYNGEE. The CDR3 extends over 14 amino acids. The germline V and J ends were trimmed by 5 bases and 0 bases, with 11 bases remaining between them. The CDR3: CASRGRQANYGYTF. The CDR3 nucleotides read TGTGCCAGCAGGGGCAGACAGGCTAACTATGGCTACACCTTC.

The chain uses TRBV28 and TRBJ1-1; no firm D call. The CDR3 extends over 12 amino acids. CDR1 is MDHEN, CDR2 SYDVKM, per germline. Trimming left V 4 bases short and J 2 bases short, with 5 bases between. The CDR3 region is CASSWSNTEAFF. In DNA, the CDR3 is TGTGCCAGCAGTTGGAGTAACACTGAAGCTTTCTTT.

This clonotype occurred many times. The chain joins TRBV19 to TRBJ1-2; possibly TRBD1 for D (5 bases). Germline V CDR1 and CDR2: LNHDA, SQIVND (reference sequence). This CDR3 is built from 15 residues. V was pared by 8 bases and J by 8 bases, with 24 bases between. The CDR3 is CASCSRAGTEGGYTF. The DNA of the CDR3 is TGTGCCAGTTGTTCCCGAGCCGGGACTGAAGGAGGCTACACCTTC.

In its sample, this clonotype was seen a few times. The chain joins TRBV4-3 to TRBJ2-7; maybe TRBD2 (6 bases). This CDR3 spans 15 amino acids. The V gene lost 0 bases and the J gene lost 3 bases, with 12 bases spanning the gap. Germline assignment: CDR1 LGHNA and CDR2 YSLEER. The CDR3 nucleotides are TGCGCCAGCAGCCAAGATCTGGGGGAGGACTACGAGCAGTACTTC. Amino acids: CASSQDLGEDYEQYF.

The chain joins TRBV2 to TRBJ2-7; D perhaps matches TRBD1 (5 bases). Germline V gene sequence: CDR1 SNHLY, CDR2 FYNNEI. The length of the CDR3 is 12 residues. Trimming cost V 4 bases and J 5 bases, with 9 bases left between them. In DNA form, the CDR3 reads TGTGCCAGCAGTGGGCAGGGCCACGAGCAGTACTTC. Protein: CASSGQGHEQYF. Full variable domain (rest looked up from reference TRBV2 and TRBJ2-7): EPEVTQTPSHQVTQMGQEVILRCVPISNHLYFYWYRQILGQKVEFLVSFYNNEISEKSEIFDDQFSVERPDGSNFTLKIRSTKLEDSAMYFCASSGQGHEQYFGPGTRLTVT.

This clonotype came up many times. The chain is built from TRBV29-1 and TRBJ2-7; D perhaps matches TRBD1 (5 bases). In germline, CDR1 is SQVTM, CDR2 ANQGSEA. V lost 3 bases and J lost 7, with 16 bases in between. The CDR3 totals 13 residues. CDR3 bases: TGCAGCGTTGACGGCAGGGAAGTCGAAGAGCAGTACTTC. Translating gives CSVDGREVEEQYF.

The rearrangement joins TRBV7-2 to TRBJ2-3; possible D gene TRBD2, 6 bases. V was shortened by 5 bases and J by 4 bases, with 16 bases between the two germline ends. Germline lookup yields CDR1 SGHTA and CDR2 FQGNSA. This CDR3 region has 15 residues. The CDR3 spells CASSPVGGVPDTQYF. The DNA of the CDR3 is TGTGCCAGCAGCCCCGTCGGCGGGGTCCCAGATACGCAGTATTTT.

This clonotype was found a few times. J is TRBJ1-2 and V is TRBV19; D call uncertain. This CDR3 is built from 12 residues. V was cut by 8 bases and J by 2 bases, with 9 bases left in between. Per germline, CDR1 LNHDA and CDR2 SQIVND (reference sequence). DNA for the CDR3: TGTGCCAGTGGCCCGCTAAACTATGGCTACACCTTC. Encoded protein: CASGPLNYGYTF.

In its sample, this clonotype was seen a few times. This sequence joins TRBV7-9 and TRBJ2-2; 12 positions match TRBD2. The CDR3 has 16 amino acids. V dropped 5 bases and J dropped 5; count of bases not matched to a gene: 6. In germline, CDR1 is SEHNR, CDR2 FQNEAQ (reference sequence). For the CDR3, the DNA is TGTGCCAGCAGCATGACTAGCGGGAGAGGTACCGGGGAGCTGTTTTTT. Translation gives CASSMTSGRGTGELFF. Full variable domain (remainder filled in from reference TRBV7-9 and TRBJ2-2): DTGVSQNPRHKITKRGQNVTFRCDPISEHNRLYWYRQTLGQGPEFLTYFQNEAQLEKSRLLSDRFSAERPKGSFSTLEIQRTEQGDSAMYLCASSMTSGRGTGELFFGEGSRLTVL.

In its sample, this clonotype was seen a few times. The chain employs TRBV29-1 and TRBJ2-7; D is uncertain. In germline, CDR1 is SQVTM, CDR2 ANQGSEA. The CDR3 runs to 12 residues. Trimming removed 1 base at V and 2 bases at J, with 6 bases between. For the CDR3, the DNA is TGCAGCGTTGAAGGGGCAACCTACGAGCAGTACTTC. Amino acids: CSVEGATYEQYF.

V gene TRBV11-3 combines with J gene TRBJ2-1; D is uncertain. V dropped 4 bases and J dropped 3 bases, with 10 bases sitting between them. This CDR3 region has 14 residues. CDR1 is SGHNT, CDR2 YENEEA, per germline. In DNA, the CDR3 is TGTGCCAGCAGCTCGGACGGTTACTACAATGAGCAGTTCTTC. Translation: CASSSDGYYNEQFF.

This clonotype was recorded at least ten times. The J gene is TRBJ2-5, the V gene TRBV6-2 or TRBV6-3, with 11 bases lining up with TRBD2. V lost 8 bases and J lost 4; bases outside the gene matches: 12. The CDR3 is 16 residues long. Germline assignment: CDR1 MNHEY and CDR2 SVGEGT. The CDR3 sequence: CASYTRLAGGGETQYF. Written as DNA, the CDR3 is TGTGCCAGCTATACCCGCCTAGCGGGGGGAGGAGAGACCCAGTACTTC.

The gene calls are TRBV28 and TRBJ1-1; 7 bases are shared with TRBD1. J lost 2 bases, V lost 5 bases, and 5 bases had no gene match. This CDR3 region has 14 residues. The germline V gene has CDR1 MDHEN and CDR2 SYDVKM. CDR3 region: CASSETGTNTEAFF. In DNA, the CDR3 is TGTGCCAGCAGTGAGACAGGGACCAACACTGAAGCTTTCTTT.

V usage is TRBV18 and J usage is TRBJ2-7; tentative D call: TRBD2 (5 bases). Looked up from germline, CDR1 is KGHSH and CDR2 is LQKENI. This CDR3 has 15 residues. Trimming left V 3 bases short and J 0 bases short, with 12 bases between. The CDR3 DNA sequence: TGTGCCAGCTCACCCGGGTCGGGGAGCTCCTACGAGCAGTACTTC. Amino acids: CASSPGSGSSYEQYF.

The chain links TRBV4-1 to TRBJ1-2; weak D call: TRBD1 (6 bases). The germline CDR1 and CDR2 sequences are MGHRA and YSYEKL. There are 15 residues in the CDR3. V gave up 1 base and J gave up 6 bases, with 15 bases separating them. The CDR3 region is CASSQGAGQWNGYTF. CDR3 nucleotides: TGCGCCAGCAGCCAAGGGGCCGGACAGTGGAATGGCTACACCTTC.

The J gene is TRBJ1-3, the V gene TRBV7-6; 7 bases agree with TRBD1. The junction had 3 bases not matched to a gene; V was cut back by 2 bases and J by 2 bases. The CDR3 covers 15 residues. CDR1 and CDR2 from the germline V gene are SGHVS and FNYEAQ. The CDR3 nucleotides are TGTGCCAGCAGCTTACAGGGGGATGCTGGAAACACCATATATTTT. The encoded protein is CASSLQGDAGNTIYF. The whole variable domain, remainder taken from reference TRBV7-6 and TRBJ1-3, is GAGVSQSPRYKVTKRGQDVALRCDPISGHVSLYWYRQALGQGPEFLTYFNYEAQQDKSGLPNDRFSAERPEGSISTLTIQRTEQRDSAMYRCASSLQGDAGNTIYFGEGSWLTVV.

This clonotype was observed a few times. The rearrangement joins TRBV7-2 to TRBJ1-4; D unresolved. V was pared by 5 bases and J by 4 bases, with 11 bases between. The CDR3 contains 14 residues. Per germline, CDR1 SGHTA and CDR2 FQGNSA. The CDR3, as DNA: TGTGCCAGCAGCGACTCTGGTCTTAATGAAAAACTGTTTTTT. Translation: CASSDSGLNEKLFF.

The sample holds a few counts of this clonotype. The rearrangement links TRBV29-1 to TRBJ2-1; D possibly corresponds to TRBD1 (5 bases). CDR3 length: 14 amino acids. The germline V and J ends were trimmed by 1 base and 15 bases, with 22 bases remaining between them. CDR1 SQVTM and CDR2 ANQGSEA come from the germline V gene. The CDR3 region has the DNA TGCAGCGTTGAAGGTGGGGCTGCCGGCCAAGTGTGGTTCTTC. This sequence encodes CSVEGGAAGQVWFF.